Presented here are 24 T cell receptor beta chains from one specimen sequenced in a study of T-cell reconstitution after alpha-beta-depleted transplantation in children. As it was prepared, the TCRbeta library received unique molecular identifiers. In TCRdb, the PCR reads were re-called with MiXCR into one record per CDR3 protein. The sample lists about 980,000 distinct CDR3 sequences, roughly 31% occurring once. The sequencing here drew on PBMCs, mostly from graft donor cells, taken 360 days after TCRalphabeta/CD19-depleted stem cell transplant. Receptor source: a boy younger than two who had a stem cell transplant for SCID, so the T cells may come from the graft donor.

J is TRBJ2-7 and V is TRBV9, with D unresolved. Trimming took off 0 bases at V and 2 bases at J, with 12 bases between the two ends. The CDR3 length is 15 residues. Germline CDR1 SGDLS, CDR2 YYNGEE. The CDR3 nucleotides are TGTGCCAGCAGCGTAGTGCCCGGAGCCGCCTACGAGCAGTACTTC. Residues: CASSVVPGAAYEQYF.

This clonotype is judged medium-sized. V gene TRBV6-5 combines with J gene TRBJ1-6, with 9 nucleotides matching TRBD1. Germline CDR1 is MNHEY and CDR2 is SVGAGI. The trim removed 6 bases at V and 0 bases at J, leaving 6 bases unmatched. There are 17 residues in the CDR3. The CDR3 DNA reads TGTGCCAGCAGCCTGACAGGGGGTAGCTCCTATAATTCACCCCTCCACTTT. Its translation is CASSLTGGSSYNSPLHF.

The chain is built from TRBV15 and TRBJ2-3; TRBD2 matches at 11 bases. Germline assignment: CDR1 LNHNV and CDR2 YYDKDF (reference sequence). This CDR3 comprises 17 residues. The ends lost 3 bases at V and 2 bases at J; junction bases unmatched: 7. The CDR3 spells CATSSGTSGEPTDTQYF. The CDR3 DNA sequence: TGTGCCACCAGCAGCGGGACTAGCGGCGAACCCACAGATACGCAGTATTTT.

This clonotype has a count of ten or more. J is TRBJ2-7 and V is TRBV5-1; TRBD1 might be the D (6 bases). This CDR3 contains 13 residues. Trimming removed 6 bases at V and 3 bases at J, with 13 bases between. Germline CDR1 and CDR2: SGHRS and YFSETQ. CDR3 sequence (DNA): TGCGCCAGCAAACAGGACAGTATCTACGAGCAGTACTTC. Translating gives CASKQDSIYEQYF.

This clonotype appeared a few times. The V and J genes are TRBV7-2 and TRBJ2-2, with 13 bases identical to TRBD2. The V gene's germline CDR1 is SGHTA and CDR2 FQGNSA. The J segment lost 0 bases and the V segment lost 3 bases, leaving 1 base of the junction unmatched. This CDR3 is 17 amino acids long. The DNA of the CDR3 is TGTGCCAGCAGCTTTACTAGCGGGGGGGCGAACACCGGGGAGCTGTTTTTT. Translation: CASSFTSGGANTGELFF.

The rearrangement joins TRBV5-1 to TRBJ2-3, with 7 bases identical to TRBD2. Germline assignment: CDR1 SGHRS and CDR2 YFSETQ. CDR3 size: 16 residues. J gave up 2 bases and V 2 bases, and 8 bases lay outside the gene matches. CDR3 in amino acids: CASSFLSAGITDTQYF. CDR3 nucleotides: TGCGCCAGCAGCTTCCTATCAGCGGGGATCACAGATACGCAGTATTTT.

This clonotype has more than one count but fewer than ten. The rearrangement uses TRBV5-1 and TRBJ2-3, with D unresolved. From germline, CDR1 is SGHRS and CDR2 YFSETQ. The ends were cut back, 7 bases at V and 0 bases at J, with 15 bases in the middle. This CDR3 has 15 residues. CDR3 in DNA: TGCGCCAGCCGCCAAGTCTTACTGAGCACAGATACGCAGTATTTT. Its translation is CASRQVLLSTDTQYF.

This clonotype was recorded only once. This chain connects TRBV12-3 or TRBV12-4 to TRBJ1-4, with no clear D. This CDR3 region has 14 residues. Trimming took 6 bases from V and 6 from J, leaving 14 bases between them. The CDR3 here is CASSLDNIDEKLFF. As DNA, the CDR3 is TGTGCCAGCAGCCTAGACAACATCGATGAAAAACTGTTTTTT.

This clonotype was seen a few times. Here the CDR3 reads CSARDPTSQETQYF. CDR3 DNA sequence: TGCAGTGCTAGAGATCCGACTTCCCAAGAGACCCAGTACTTC. The gene calls are TRBV20-1 and TRBJ2-5; D is unresolved. This CDR3 has 14 residues. Germline CDR1 reads DFQATT; CDR2 reads SNEGSKA (reference sequence). V lost 0 bases to trimming and J lost 1 base, with 9 bases between them.

The rearrangement links TRBV5-1 to TRBJ2-5; a possible D gene is TRBD2 (6 bases). Germline-derived CDR1 and CDR2 are SGHRS and YFSETQ. V gave up 3 bases and J gave up 3 bases, with 18 bases separating them. CDR3 size: 16 residues. The CDR3 DNA is TGCGCCAGCAGCTGGGGGGACGGGACGTATAAAGAGACCCAGTACTTC. Its protein is CASSWGDGTYKETQYF.

The V gene is TRBV14, the J gene TRBJ2-3, with TRBD2 matching over 10 bases. CDR3 size: 17 residues. Germline assignment: CDR1 SGHDN and CDR2 FVKESK. Trimming at V came to 0 bases and at J to 2 bases, leaving 5 bases not matched to a gene. The CDR3 DNA is TGTGCCAGCAGCCAAGATTTACTAGCGGGGATCACAGATACGCAGTATTTT. Its protein product is CASSQDLLAGITDTQYF.

The rearrangement joins TRBV20-1 to TRBJ2-1; D is unresolved. There are 13 residues in the CDR3. Germline V lookup: CDR1 DFQATT, CDR2 SNEGSKA (reference sequence). The V and J ends lost 7 bases and 5 bases respectively, with 15 bases between them. CDR3 sequence reads: CSVIDSENNEQFF. CDR3 sequence (DNA): TGCAGTGTTATTGACTCCGAAAACAATGAGCAGTTCTTC.

This chain connects TRBV13 to TRBJ2-1; 9 bases are shared with TRBD2. V lost 3 bases, J lost 5 bases, and 5 bases stayed unmatched. The CDR3 contains 15 residues. Germline CDR1 reads PRHDT; CDR2 reads FYEKMQ (reference sequence). CDR3 nucleotide sequence: TGTGCCAGCAGCTTGGGCGGGGGGGCCGACAATGAGCAGTTCTTC. It yields the protein CASSLGGGADNEQFF.

V is TRBV4-1 and J is TRBJ2-5; possible D gene TRBD2, 5 bases. Trimming cost V 3 bases and J 2 bases, with 16 bases left between them. There are 16 residues in the CDR3. The V gene's germline CDR1 is MGHRA and CDR2 YSYEKL. The CDR3 DNA reads TGCGCCAGCAGCCAGGCCGCAGAGGGCCCACAAGAGACCCAGTACTTC. Protein: CASSQAAEGPQETQYF.

This clonotype has just one count. The chain carries TRBV18 and TRBJ2-1, with D hard to call. V was shortened by 0 bases and J by 10 bases, with 7 bases between the two germline ends. Germline V gives CDR1 KGHSH, CDR2 LQKENI. The CDR3 is made up of 12 amino acids. CDR3 nucleotide sequence: TGTGCCAGCTCACCACCGGGGTGGGAGCAGTTCTTC. This translates into CASSPPGWEQFF.

This chain connects TRBV4-1 to TRBJ2-1; no clear D. The CDR3 has 14 residues. V lost 1 base and J 8 bases, leaving 12 bases between the germline ends. The germline V gene has CDR1 MGHRA and CDR2 YSYEKL. The CDR3 DNA follows: TGCGCCAGCAGCCAAGTCGAGGCGATCGATGAGCAGTTCTTC. It is translated as CASSQVEAIDEQFF.

This clonotype was counted between two and nine times. The chain joins TRBV27 to TRBJ2-2; TRBD2 might be the D (6 bases). CDR3 size: 15 residues. Germline V lookup: CDR1 MNHEY, CDR2 SMNVEV (reference sequence). Trimming removed 8 bases at V and 5 bases at J, with 18 bases between. The CDR3 DNA reads TGTGCCAGCGGACGTGGCTGGGGGGTAACCGGGGAGCTGTTTTTT. It yields the protein CASGRGWGVTGELFF.

In its sample, this clonotype was seen a few times. CDR3 amino acids: CSASGDRIHPYEQYF. CDR3 sequence (DNA): TGCAGTGCTAGTGGGGACAGGATTCATCCCTACGAGCAGTACTTC. This chain joins TRBV20-1 and TRBJ2-7; TRBD1 aligns across 8 bases. Germline V gives CDR1 DFQATT, CDR2 SNEGSKA (reference sequence). The CDR3 totals 15 residues. V was clipped by 3 bases and J by 2 bases; unmatched bases: 9.

The genes are TRBV5-1 and TRBJ2-5; 9 nucleotides line up with TRBD2. From germline, CDR1 is SGHRS and CDR2 YFSETQ. The CDR3 is 15 residues long. V shed 0 bases, J shed 5 bases, and the junction held 5 bases outside the gene matches. CDR3 bases: TGCGCCAGCAGCTTGGTTGTAGCGGGGGATGAGACCCAGTACTTC. This encodes CASSLVVAGDETQYF.

The chain is built from TRBV18 and TRBJ1-3; D gene unclear. The V and J ends lost 4 bases and 3 bases respectively, with 13 bases between them. The CDR3 covers 15 residues. Germline V gene data show CDR1 as KGHSH and CDR2 as LQKENI. The CDR3 nucleotides read TGTGCCAGCTCACGTTCGCAGACGAATGGAAACACCATATATTTT. Encoded protein: CASSRSQTNGNTIYF.

The chain links TRBV12-3 or TRBV12-4 to TRBJ2-1, with D perhaps being TRBD1 or TRBD2 (7 bases each). This CDR3 comprises 16 residues. Trimming left V 6 bases short and J 3 bases short, with 18 bases between. In nucleotides, the CDR3 is TGTGCCAGCAGGCAGGGGGGGGCCGTAGGCTACAATGAGCAGTTCTTC. This gives the protein CASRQGGAVGYNEQFF.

This chain connects TRBV5-5 to TRBJ2-1; 10 nucleotides align to TRBD2. Germline loops: CDR1 SGHKS, CDR2 YYEKEE (reference sequence). With V trimmed by 9 bases and J by 9 bases, 15 bases remained unmatched. This CDR3 contains 15 residues. The CDR3 sequence: CATLRNSGGLGEQFF. DNA for the CDR3: TGTGCCACCCTTCGGAATAGCGGGGGGTTGGGTGAGCAGTTCTTC.

The chain joins TRBV7-7 to TRBJ2-2; D is uncertain. V lost 4 bases and J 5 bases, leaving 11 bases between the germline ends. The CDR3 runs 14 residues. Germline CDR1 and CDR2: SSHAT and FNYEAQ (reference sequence). In DNA, the CDR3 is TGTGCCAGCAGCTCGCTGAAGGGAACCGGGGAGCTGTTTTTT. The encoded protein is CASSSLKGTGELFF.

This clonotype was recorded once. This sequence joins TRBV29-1 and TRBJ2-7, with unresolved D. CDR3 length equals 13 residues. V gave up 4 bases and J gave up 2 bases, with 12 bases separating them. The germline V gene has CDR1 SQVTM and CDR2 ANQGSEA. CDR3 region: CSVVGGITYEQYF. The CDR3, as DNA: TGCAGCGTTGTAGGTGGGATTACCTACGAGCAGTACTTC.